Below are 24 T cell receptor beta chains sequenced from a single sample in a study of Graves' ophthalmopathy and Graves' hyperthyroidism. Amplified TCR beta CDR3 regions were obtained using RNA transcripts as template. An opening RT-PCR round employed HTBI primers and preceded a second-round multiplex PCR. In TCRdb, the multiplex PCR reads were re-called with MiXCR into one record per CDR3 protein. The sample gives roughly 400,000 distinct CDR3 sequences, roughly 15% of which show up once; 2.4% is in the top ten. The source material was peripheral blood. Receptor source: an adult woman with stable Graves' hyperthyroidism.

This clonotype was detected many times. The J gene is TRBJ2-4, the V gene TRBV29-1; 9 bases agree with TRBD2. CDR3 length: 17 residues. Germline V lookup: CDR1 SQVTM, CDR2 ANQGSEA. The V segment lost 4 bases and the J segment 1 base; nucleotides outside the gene matches: 11. The chain's CDR3 is CSVGAWEREVAKNIQYF. For the CDR3, the DNA is TGCAGCGTTGGAGCTTGGGAGCGGGAGGTTGCCAAAAACATTCAGTACTTC.

This clonotype occurred many times. The CDR3 sequence is CASSYSIQASNQPQHF. The CDR3 DNA sequence: TGTGCCAGCAGTTACTCAATACAGGCTAGCAATCAGCCCCAGCATTTT. V is TRBV6-2 or TRBV6-3 and J is TRBJ1-5; tentatively, D is TRBD1 (5 bases). This CDR3 spans 16 amino acids. The germline V and J ends were trimmed by 0 bases and 0 bases, with 9 bases remaining between them. Germline V lookup: CDR1 MNHEY, CDR2 SVGEGT.

With regard to this clonotype: This may come from a read error, since a much larger clone is one base off. The chain carries TRBV10-3 and TRBJ2-5, with TRBD2 identical over 14 bases. CDR3 size: 16 residues. Germline assignment: CDR1 ENHRY and CDR2 SYGVKD. The chain's CDR3 is CAISGSTSGREETKYF. The CDR3 region has the DNA TGTGCCATCAGTGGATCGACTAGCGGGAGGGAAGAGACCAAGTACTTC.

This clonotype came up many times. This chain connects TRBV6-5 to TRBJ1-2; 7 bases agree with TRBD1. V was clipped by 1 base and J by 5 bases; unmatched bases: 10. The CDR3 covers 16 residues. Germline CDR1 and CDR2: MNHEY and SVGAGI. The chain's CDR3 is CASSYLPEGASYGYTF. The CDR3 DNA follows: TGTGCCAGCAGTTACTTACCCGAGGGGGCTTCGTATGGCTACACCTTC.

This clonotype was found a few times. This CDR3 reads CASSPNAGTGGEQYF. CDR3 bases: TGTGCCAGCTCACCAAATGCCGGGACAGGGGGCGAGCAGTACTTC. The genes are TRBV18 and TRBJ2-7; 11 bases are a match to TRBD1. After removal of 2 bases from V and 6 bases from J, the junction contained 6 bases not matched to a gene. The CDR3 loop spans 15 amino acids. Germline assignment: CDR1 KGHSH and CDR2 LQKENI. Together with reference TRBV18 and TRBJ2-7, the CDR3 gives the full variable domain: NAGVMQNPRHLVRRRGQEARLRCSPMKGHSHVYWYRQLPEEGLKFMVYLQKENIIDESGMPKERFSAEFPKEGPSILRIQQVVRGDSAAYFCASSPNAGTGGEQYFGPGTRLTVT.

This clonotype was seen at least ten times. Written as DNA, the CDR3 is TGTGCCAGCAGTACCTACGATTCCGGAAACACCATATATTTT. Its protein is CASSTYDSGNTIYF. This chain joins TRBV12-3 or TRBV12-4 and TRBJ1-3; D is unresolved. The CDR3 covers 14 residues. Between the trimmed V and J ends, which lost 5 bases and 4 bases, there was a span of 12 bases.

The table lists this clonotype with many counts. The chain has TRBV20-1 and TRBJ2-5; D remains unclear. Germline values: CDR1 DFQATT, CDR2 SNEGSKA (reference sequence). CDR3 length: 12 amino acids. The V gene lost 5 bases and the J gene lost 4 bases, with 11 bases spanning the gap. This CDR3 is CSAPTGAETQYF. DNA of the CDR3: TGCAGTGCTCCGACTGGAGCAGAGACCCAGTACTTC.

This clonotype came up a few times. The chain is built from TRBV4-1 and TRBJ1-5, with D uncertain. CDR1 is MGHRA, CDR2 YSYEKL, per germline. This CDR3 contains 13 residues. Trimming shortened V by 0 bases and J by 3 bases, and 3 bases separated the two germline ends. For the CDR3, the DNA is TGCGCCAGCAGCCAAGATCCCAATCAGCCCCAGCATTTT. Translation: CASSQDPNQPQHF.

This clonotype was seen ten or more times. This sequence joins TRBV6-4 and TRBJ1-2; tentative D call: TRBD1 (5 bases). The germline V gene encodes CDR1 MRHNA and CDR2 SNTAGT. The CDR3 is 17 amino acids. V was trimmed by 7 bases and J by 8 bases, leaving 29 bases between them. Written as DNA, the CDR3 is TGTGCCAGCATCCAAGGGGAGGGAGGCCTCCTCCTTGGAGGCTACACCTTC. This codes for CASIQGEGGLLLGGYTF.

The V gene is TRBV6-1, the J gene TRBJ2-5; 10 nucleotides agree with TRBD2. The V gene's germline CDR1 is MNHNS and CDR2 SASEGT. Germline trimming cut 8 bases from V and 5 bases from J; bases unmatched to any gene: 8. This CDR3 has 14 amino acids. CDR3 DNA sequence: TGTGCCAGCGAAAGCGGGGGGGTCGAGGAGACCCAGTACTTC. Translating it yields CASESGGVEETQYF.

The chain is built from TRBV5-5 and TRBJ1-2, with 8 bases aligning to TRBD1. This CDR3 is 14 amino acids long. From germline, CDR1 is SGHKS and CDR2 YYEKEE (reference sequence). Unmatched junction bases numbered 9, after V lost 4 bases and J lost 7 bases. This chain's CDR3 is CASSGTGGVAGYTF. The CDR3 nucleotides read TGTGCCAGCAGCGGTACAGGGGGTGTTGCTGGCTACACCTTC. Full variable domain (outside the CDR3, taken from reference TRBV5-5 and TRBJ1-2): DAGVTQSPTHLIKTRGQQVTLRCSPISGHKSVSWYQQVLGQGPQFIFQYYEKEERGRGNFPDRFSARQFPNYSSELNVNALLLGDSALYLCASSGTGGVAGYTFGSGTRLTVV.

At least ten counts were recorded for this clonotype. The rearrangement joins TRBV4-3 to TRBJ2-2, with 7 bases lining up with TRBD2. V shed 0 bases, J shed 5 bases, and the junction held 6 bases outside the gene matches. The CDR3 extends over 16 amino acids. The germline V gene encodes CDR1 LGHNA and CDR2 YSLEER. CDR3 amino acids: CASSQDERGGTGELFF. The CDR3 DNA reads as TGCGCCAGCAGCCAAGATGAAAGGGGAGGGACCGGGGAGCTGTTTTTT.

This clonotype was seen more than once but under ten times. V and J are TRBV6-1 and TRBJ1-2; D is perhaps TRBD1 (6 bases). The CDR3 sequence is 12 residues long. Trimming pared 5 bases from V and 7 bases from J, leaving 11 bases between. Germline lookup yields CDR1 MNHNS and CDR2 SASEGT. CDR3 amino acids: CASSPDRLGYTF. The CDR3 bases are TGTGCCAGCAGTCCAGACAGGCTTGGCTACACCTTC.

The chain combines TRBV10-3 with TRBJ2-5; the D call may be TRBD1 or TRBD2 (5 bases each). The germline V and J ends were trimmed by 10 bases and 1 base, with 7 bases remaining between them. The CDR3 length is 11 residues. Germline V gene data show CDR1 as ENHRY and CDR2 as SYGVKD. The CDR3 loop is CATGAQETQYF. In nucleotides, the CDR3 is TGTGCCACCGGGGCCCAAGAGACCCAGTACTTC.

The chain uses TRBV6-1 and TRBJ1-5; D not certain. The CDR3 has 13 residues. Germline values: CDR1 MNHNS, CDR2 SASEGT. This CDR3 reads CASGSFSNQPQHF. The DNA of the CDR3 is TGTGCAAGCGGGTCCTTCTCCAATCAGCCCCAGCATTTT.

Many counts were recorded for this clonotype. Here the CDR3 DNA reads TGTGCCAGCAGAACCGGGAGAAACTATGGCTACACCTTC. Protein product: CASRTGRNYGYTF. The chain recombines TRBV6-5 with TRBJ1-2; no reliable D call. V lost 6 bases to trimming and J lost 2 bases, with 10 bases between them. Germline CDR1 reads MNHEY; CDR2 reads SVGAGI. This CDR3 comprises 13 residues.

This clonotype has ten or more counts. This chain uses TRBV7-2 with TRBJ2-7; TRBD1 agrees at 7 bases. There are 14 residues in the CDR3. With V trimmed by 5 bases and J by 4 bases, 8 bases remained unmatched. CDR1 is SGHTA and CDR2 is FQGNSA in the germline V gene. The CDR3: CASSPTGVGYEQYF. CDR3 bases: TGTGCCAGCAGCCCTACAGGGGTCGGTTACGAGCAGTACTTC.

This clonotype was detected many times. The chain combines TRBV12-3 or TRBV12-4 with TRBJ1-1, with a tentative D call TRBD1 (6 bases). V lost 1 base and J lost 1, with 13 bases in between. The CDR3 has 16 residues. In DNA form, the CDR3 reads TGTGCCAGCAGTTTAGGGTTGCAGGGGAAGAACACTGAAGCTTTCTTT. It translates to CASSLGLQGKNTEAFF.

In its sample, this clonotype was seen many times. The rearrangement links TRBV6-2 or TRBV6-3 to TRBJ1-2, with D possibly TRBD1 on 5 matching bases. The germline V gene has CDR1 MNHEY and CDR2 SVGEGT. CDR3 size: 18 residues. V gave up 2 bases and J gave up 3 bases, with 22 bases separating them. CDR3 amino acids: CASSYMVPGRVEHYGYTF. The CDR3 DNA is TGTGCCAGCAGTTACATGGTTCCGGGCAGGGTTGAACACTATGGCTACACCTTC.

On this clonotype: This sequence may be a read error, since a much larger clone differs from it by one base. V gene TRBV7-9 combines with J gene TRBJ2-7; perhaps D is TRBD1 or TRBD2 (5 bases each). Germline CDR1 reads SEHNR; CDR2 reads FQNEAQ (reference sequence). This CDR3 has 13 amino acids. With 5 bases removed from V and 2 bases from J, the gap between germline ends came to 10 bases. In nucleotides, the CDR3 is TGTGCCAGCAGCCCCCGGGACCCCTACGAGCAGTACGTC. Its protein is CASSPRDPYEQYV.

This clonotype appeared many times. V usage is TRBV7-9 and J usage is TRBJ1-1; D remains unclear. The germline V and J ends were trimmed by 2 bases and 6 bases, with 10 bases remaining between them. This CDR3 is 13 amino acids long. Germline V CDR1 and CDR2: SEHNR, FQNEAQ (reference sequence). The CDR3 DNA follows: TGTGCCAGCAGCTTAAGTGAGCGAGCTGAAGCTTTCTTT. This codes for CASSLSERAEAFF.

This clonotype was detected many times. The rearrangement uses TRBV30 and TRBJ1-5; no clear D. The CDR3 totals 13 residues. The V gene's germline CDR1 is GTSNPN and CDR2 SVGIG (reference sequence). The V end lost 3 bases, the J end lost 5 bases, and 11 bases lay between the germline ends. The CDR3 sequence: CAWSLRTDQPQHF. The CDR3, as DNA: TGTGCCTGGAGCCTACGAACCGATCAGCCCCAGCATTTT.

Ten or more counts support this clonotype. V gene TRBV7-2 combines with J gene TRBJ2-7, with D tentatively TRBD2 (6 bases). From germline, CDR1 is SGHTA and CDR2 FQGNSA. V lost 0 bases and J 3 bases, leaving 12 bases between the germline ends. The CDR3 runs to 15 residues. CDR3 residues: CASSLANGGYYEQYF. The CDR3 DNA follows: TGTGCCAGCAGCTTAGCGAACGGGGGTTACTACGAGCAGTACTTC.

This clonotype was seen many times. The chain carries TRBV9 and TRBJ2-5; TRBD1 matches 7 bases. Per the germline V gene, CDR1 is SGDLS and CDR2 is YYNGEE. V shed 7 bases and J 1 base; nucleotides not matched to a gene: 1. The CDR3 extends over 12 amino acids. CDR3 nucleotide sequence: TGTGCCAGCGGGACAGCCCAAGAGACCCAGTACTTC. It translates to CASGTAQETQYF.